The 29 T cell receptor beta chains below come from one sample, sequenced in a study of T cell changes during pregnancy in multiple sclerosis (dated by TCRdb to about 2019). The method behind the library was the immunoSEQ multiplex PCR assay. TCRdb obtained this table from immuneACCESS and retained in-frame rearrangements with V and J assigned. These tables miss some clones; where compared with another copy, unresolved V genes account for less than half of the shortfall, and the remainder is unexplained. Across this sample there are 25,000 to 35,000 clones, with 89% seen only once. 6.9% of the sample goes to the ten largest clones. The sequencing here drew on CD8+ T cells from peripheral blood mononuclear cells, taken in the second trimester of pregnancy. The receptors were gathered from a female donor with multiple sclerosis, enrolled in a pregnancy study.

The chain uses TRBV9 and TRBJ1-4, with 7 bases aligning to TRBD1. Trimming at V came to 0 bases and at J to 4 bases, leaving 3 bases not matched to a gene. Per germline, CDR1 SGDLS and CDR2 YYNGEE. This CDR3 is built from 15 residues. This CDR3 reads CASSVDQGDNEKLFF. As DNA, the CDR3 is TGTGCCAGCAGCGTAGATCAGGGGGATAATGAAAAACTGTTTTTT.

V is TRBV4-3 and J is TRBJ1-5; TRBD1 matches at 8 bases. This CDR3 spans 14 amino acids. The V gene end was trimmed by 3 bases and the J gene end by 5 bases; junction bases not matched to a gene: 3. Germline CDR1 reads LGHNA; CDR2 reads YSLEER. The CDR3 DNA reads as TGCGCCAGCAGCCACGGACAGGGATATCAGCCCCAGCATTTT. It translates to CASSHGQGYQPQHF.

This clone was seen more than once but under ten times. The chain links TRBV6-5 to TRBJ1-3; 9 nucleotides align to TRBD1. CDR1 MNHEY and CDR2 SVGAGI come from the germline V gene. The length of the CDR3 is 15 residues. Losses at the gene ends were 6 bases for V and 2 bases for J; bases not matched to a gene: 5. The CDR3 sequence is CASRAGTGTGNTIYF. The CDR3 DNA is TGTGCCAGCAGGGCTGGGACAGGGACTGGAAACACCATATATTTT.

This chain connects TRBV5-5 to TRBJ1-2; D remains unclear. CDR1 and CDR2 from the germline V gene are SGHKS and YYEKEE (reference sequence). The CDR3 spans 11 residues. Trimming left V 2 bases short and J 10 bases short, with 9 bases between. The CDR3 coding sequence is TGTGCCAGCAGCTTTACTTCAATCTACACCTTC. Protein: CASSFTSIYTF.

V gene TRBV9 combines with J gene TRBJ2-1, with D uncertain. The germline V gene has CDR1 SGDLS and CDR2 YYNGEE. Deletions cut 0 bases from V and 6 bases from J, with 16 bases between. The CDR3 is made up of 16 amino acids. In nucleotides, the CDR3 is TGTGCCAGCAGCGTAGGTAGCAGTCCCTCTTTCAATGAGCAGTTCTTC. Its translation is CASSVGSSPSFNEQFF.

This sequence joins TRBV6-5 and TRBJ1-1, with D tentatively TRBD1 (5 bases). Trimming left V 0 bases short and J 1 base short, with 9 bases between. The CDR3 has 15 residues. The germline CDR1 and CDR2 sequences are MNHEY and SVGAGI. CDR3 nucleotides: TGTGCCAGCAGTTACTCGGAGGGGACGAACACTGAAGCTTTCTTT. Its translation: CASSYSEGTNTEAFF.

This rearrangement joins TRBV11-3 to TRBJ2-2; D may be TRBD2 (5 bases). The CDR3 has 15 amino acids. Trimming left V 5 bases short and J 0 bases short, with 10 bases between. Germline values: CDR1 SGHNT, CDR2 YENEEA. CDR3 nucleotides: TGTGCCAGCAGCCCCCGGGGAGCGAACACCGGGGAGCTGTTTTTT. Amino acid sequence: CASSPRGANTGELFF.

This rearrangement joins TRBV4-1 to TRBJ2-5; D may be TRBD1 (5 bases). The J call is in doubt because the DNA end fits TRBJ2-7 better. This CDR3 is built from 14 residues. Germline CDR1 reads MGHRA; CDR2 reads YSYEKL. This CDR3 is CASSHQDRAYEQYF. CDR3 bases: TGCGCCAGCAGCCACCAAGACAGAGCATACGAGCAGTACTTC.

This clone was detected only once. This chain connects TRBV5-5 to TRBJ1-1; D perhaps matches TRBD1 (5 bases). CDR3 length: 18 amino acids. CDR1 and CDR2 (germline): SGHKS, YYEKEE (reference sequence). V lost 0 bases, J lost 1 base, and 19 bases lay in between. For the CDR3, the DNA is TGTGCCAGCAGCTTGGCGCTTTGGCAGGGTACACCGAACACTGAAGCTTTCTTT. It codes for CASSLALWQGTPNTEAFF. Filled out from reference TRBV5-5 and TRBJ1-1, the complete variable domain reads DAGVTQSPTHLIKTRGQQVTLRCSPISGHKSVSWYQQVLGQGPQFIFQYYEKEERGRGNFPDRFSARQFPNYSSELNVNALLLGDSALYLCASSLALWQGTPNTEAFFGQGTRLTVV.

This sequence joins TRBV7-9 and TRBJ2-2; a weak D match, TRBD1 (6 bases). The CDR3 covers 15 residues. Deletions cut 5 bases from V and 5 bases from J, with 15 bases between. Germline V lookup: CDR1 SEHNR, CDR2 FQNEAQ (reference sequence). DNA of the CDR3: TGTGCCAGCAGCGGGGACATAGCGAGAACCGGGGAGCTGTTTTTT. This codes for CASSGDIARTGELFF. The full variable domain, with the rest looked up from reference TRBV7-9 and TRBJ2-2, is DTGVSQNPRHKITKRGQNVTFRCDPISEHNRLYWYRQTLGQGPEFLTYFQNEAQLEKSRLLSDRFSAERPKGSFSTLEIQRTEQGDSAMYLCASSGDIARTGELFFGEGSRLTVL.

The rearrangement links TRBV19 to TRBJ1-1, with D unresolved. The V end was cut by 5 bases, the J end by 4 bases, with 11 bases between. CDR1 is LNHDA, CDR2 SQIVND, per germline (reference sequence). This CDR3 region has 13 residues. The CDR3 loop reads CASSLQRSTEAFF. CDR3 DNA sequence: TGTGCCAGTAGTCTACAGAGATCCACTGAAGCTTTCTTT.

The CDR3 loop is CASSFLDEQYF. Written as DNA, the CDR3 is TGTGCCAGCAGCTTCTTAGACGAGCAGTACTTC. The chain links TRBV5-5 to TRBJ2-7; D gene ambiguous. Germline V gives CDR1 SGHKS, CDR2 YYEKEE (reference sequence). The CDR3 has 11 residues. The V gene lost 2 bases and the J gene lost 5 bases, with 5 bases spanning the gap.

This chain joins TRBV27 and TRBJ2-7; possibly TRBD1 for D (6 bases). Germline V CDR1 and CDR2: MNHEY, SMNVEV (reference sequence). V was pared by 6 bases and J by 2 bases, with 14 bases between. The CDR3 loop spans 14 amino acids. The CDR3 region is CASRTTGIAYEQYF. The CDR3 DNA reads TGTGCCAGCAGAACTACAGGGATTGCCTACGAGCAGTACTTC.

The chain couples TRBV28 to TRBJ2-1; possible D gene TRBD2, 5 bases. The germline V gene has CDR1 MDHEN and CDR2 SYDVKM. The CDR3 extends over 15 amino acids. V was cut by 3 bases and J by 5 bases, with 14 bases left in between. CDR3 region: CASSFSRAINNEQFF. CDR3 bases: TGTGCCAGCAGTTTTTCGAGGGCCATAAACAATGAGCAGTTCTTC.

In regard to this clone: This same CDR3 is encoded by further DNA sequences in the sample. The chain uses TRBV27 and TRBJ2-7; the match to TRBD1 covers 7 bases. The CDR3 runs to 13 residues. V shed 5 bases, J shed 0 bases, and the junction held 1 base outside the gene matches. The germline V gene has CDR1 MNHEY and CDR2 SMNVEV (reference sequence). CDR3 nucleotides: TGTGCCAGCAGTCGGGACAGCTCCTACGAGCAGTACTTC. It codes for CASSRDSSYEQYF.

V usage is TRBV7-3 and J usage is TRBJ2-3, with D possibly being TRBD1 (5 bases). Germline V gene data show CDR1 as SGHTA and CDR2 as FQGTGA. The CDR3 consists of 18 residues. The V gene lost 2 bases and the J gene lost 1 base, with 19 bases spanning the gap. CDR3 in amino acids: CASSLGALWTSGTDTQYF. The DNA for the CDR3 is TGTGCCAGCAGCTTAGGGGCCCTTTGGACAAGTGGCACAGATACGCAGTATTTT. Supplemented by reference TRBV7-3 and TRBJ2-3, the full variable domain reads GAGVSQTPSNKVTEKGKYVELRCDPISGHTALYWYRQSLGQGPEFLIYFQGTGAADDSGLPNDRFFAVRPEGSVSTLKIQRTERGDSAVYLCASSLGALWTSGTDTQYFGPGTRLTVL.

This chain joins TRBV6-6 and TRBJ2-3; TRBD2 is a possible D gene (5 bases). The CDR3 has 13 amino acids. V was clipped by 6 bases and J by 7 bases, with 14 bases between them. Germline V lookup: CDR1 MNHNY, CDR2 SVGAGI (reference sequence). In nucleotides, the CDR3 is TGTGCCAGCAGCCTAGCATCGGGGAATACGCAGTATTTT. It specifies CASSLASGNTQYF.

The chain has TRBV2 and TRBJ1-5; 8 nucleotides agree with TRBD1. The CDR3 contains 15 residues. Per the germline V gene, CDR1 is SNHLY and CDR2 is FYNNEI. J gave up 3 bases and V 8 bases, and 9 bases lay outside the gene matches. The CDR3 nucleotides read TGTGCCAGCGGGCGGGACAGGACCTCCAATCAGCCCCAGCATTTT. This translates into CASGRDRTSNQPQHF.

This chain joins TRBV21-1 and TRBJ1-1. TRBV21-1 has pseudogene status. The length of the CDR3 is 13 residues. CDR3 nucleotides: TGTGCCAGCAGCAACAGACGAGGGCCTGAAGCTTTCTTT. Translating gives CASSNRRGPEAFF.

This sequence joins TRBV27 and TRBJ1-5; TRBD1 is a possible D gene (6 bases). With 1 base removed from V and 3 bases from J, the gap between germline ends came to 16 bases. The CDR3 sequence is 17 residues long. The germline CDR1 and CDR2 sequences are MNHEY and SMNVEV (reference sequence). The chain's CDR3 is CASSLFRQQGSNQPQHF. The CDR3 DNA sequence: TGTGCCAGCAGTTTATTTCGGCAGCAGGGGTCCAATCAGCCCCAGCATTTT.

The rearrangement uses TRBV21-1 and TRBJ2-7; the table's D call TRBD2 went unverified against the DNA. TRBV21-1 is deemed a pseudogene. The CDR3 covers 17 residues. The CDR3 DNA follows: TGTGCCAGCACACATACTACCAAGGGGGGGAGGGTCTACGAGCAGTACTTC. Amino acid sequence: CASTHTTKGGRVYEQYF.

This chain links TRBV4-2 with TRBJ2-1; 11 bases align to TRBD2. With 4 bases clipped from V and 4 bases from J, the junction kept 24 bases outside the gene matches. Per the germline V gene, CDR1 is LGHNA and CDR2 is YNFKEQ. CDR3 length: 22 residues. The DNA of the CDR3 is TGTGCCAGCAGCCCTATGCCCCCCGGGACTAGCGGTTGGGTGGGGATTTACAATGAGCAGTTCTTC. Translating gives CASSPMPPGTSGWVGIYNEQFF.

The chain uses TRBV5-6 and TRBJ2-7, with 8 nucleotides matching TRBD1. The CDR3 is 14 amino acids. The V gene's germline CDR1 is SGHDT and CDR2 YYEEEE. Trimming at V came to 0 bases and at J to 6 bases, leaving 5 bases not matched to a gene. The chain's CDR3 is CASSLVGQVPEQYF. In nucleotides, the CDR3 is TGTGCCAGCAGCTTGGTGGGACAGGTTCCCGAGCAGTACTTC.

The gene calls are TRBV4-3 and TRBJ1-1; a possible D gene is TRBD1 (6 bases). This CDR3 comprises 15 residues. CDR1 LGHNA and CDR2 YSLEER come from the germline V gene. The V gene lost 3 bases and the J gene lost 4 bases, with 15 bases spanning the gap. CDR3 protein: CASSQGTTVGTEAFF. CDR3 bases: TGCGCCAGCAGCCAGGGGACAACCGTCGGCACTGAAGCTTTCTTT.

The chain has TRBV29-1 and TRBJ2-3, with TRBD2 as a possible D gene (6 bases). Germline V gives CDR1 SQVTM, CDR2 ANQGSEA. V was clipped by 1 base and J by 3 bases, with 20 bases between them. The CDR3 is made up of 17 amino acids. CDR3 DNA sequence: TGCAGCGTTGAAGGGCCCCTTTGGGGGGACGGAACAGATACGCAGTATTTT. Translating gives CSVEGPLWGDGTDTQYF.

This clone was observed a few times. The genes are TRBV2 and TRBJ2-7; the D gene is possibly TRBD1 (6 bases). V was shortened by 6 bases and J by 4 bases, with 7 bases between the two germline ends. There are 11 residues in the CDR3. Per the germline V gene, CDR1 is SNHLY and CDR2 is FYNNEI. This chain's CDR3 is CASRDRYEQYF. In DNA form, the CDR3 reads TGTGCCAGCAGAGACAGGTACGAGCAGTACTTC.

The chain couples TRBV12-5 to TRBJ2-2, with 8 bases matching TRBD1. CDR1 and CDR2 (germline): LGHNT, FRNRAP. J lost 8 bases, V lost 7 bases, and 9 bases had no gene match. The length of the CDR3 is 14 residues. CDR3 nucleotide sequence: TGTGCTAGTGTCCCGGACAGGGTGGTGGGGGAGCTGTTTTTT. Translating gives CASVPDRVVGELFF.

The V call is TRBV2, the J call TRBJ2-5; TRBD1 might be the D (5 bases). The length of the CDR3 is 15 residues. The ends were cut back, 8 bases at V and 3 bases at J, with 19 bases in the middle. Germline V gene lookup returns CDR1 SNHLY and CDR2 FYNNEI. The CDR3 protein is CASFQSGFMEETQYF. In DNA, the CDR3 is TGTGCCAGCTTCCAGTCAGGGTTTATGGAAGAGACCCAGTACTTC.

The chain joins TRBV6-1 to TRBJ1-4; D remains unclear. Between the trimmed V and J ends, which lost 5 bases and 0 bases, there was a span of 10 bases. This CDR3 region has 15 residues. Germline CDR1 and CDR2: MNHNS and SASEGT. DNA for the CDR3: TGTGCCAGCAGTTTCGACGGAGCAACTAATGAAAAACTGTTTTTT. Amino acids: CASSFDGATNEKLFF.